This TCR beta chain was sequenced in a study of shared clonotypes between healthy human individuals. About the research overall: CD4 naive and CD4 memory each took three plates per donor, while CD8 naive took two and CD8 memory one. The study, taken as a whole, reports: Blood alone was sampled, and tissue repertoires likely differ. Naive subsets, compared against memory subsets, generally had larger estimated richness values.

The CDR3 covers 15 residues. Trimming removed 4 bases at V and 8 bases at J, with 17 bases between. Germline-derived CDR1 and CDR2 are LNHNV and YYDKDF (reference sequence). CD4+ cells were split into CD45RA+ naive and CD45RA-negative memory subsets. On this clone itself: Its cognate antigen is unknown.

Measured with immunoSEQ multiplex PCR; TCRdb has only the in-frame clones, and not every one. The repertoire holds 550,000 to 700,000 clones, with 60% to 75% as singletons. The sample comprised memory CD4+ T cells sorted from blood. Sample subset: CD45RA-negative fraction. This receptor was identified in a woman under 40 in good health. The chain couples TRBV15 to TRBJ1-4; D perhaps matches TRBD1 (5 bases). This CDR3 is CATSKDRRAEEKLFF. The CDR3 DNA follows: TGTGCCACCAGCAAGGACCGCAGGGCTGAGGAAAAACTGTTTTTT.